This entry describes one TCR beta chain. As yet, its antigen is unknown. The data originate from a study of vaccination and CD4 T cells after COVID-19. Study in general: Six male and four female convalescents took part, two of them Hispanic.

Once obtained from cultured CD4+ T cells, the DNA was sequenced using the Oncomine TCR Beta short-read assay. The template was genomic DNA from cultured CD4+ T cells. MiXCR, run by TCRdb on the PCR reads, gives a single entry per CDR3 protein. The sample contains 15,000 to 20,000 distinct CDR3 sequences, 45% to 65% of which appear only once. Treatment indicated: approximately 9-day PBMC culture with coronavirus spike peptide pools or control peptides (ViraFEST assay). Peptide-pool expansion of antigen-specific T cells preceded TCR sequencing in ViraFEST. CDR3 length equals 15 residues. Trimming took 2 bases from V and 0 from J, leaving 10 bases between them. Germline loops: CDR1 MNHNS, CDR2 SASEGT. Study results and limitations: For convalescent patients, 304 of the 307 vaccine-specific clones analyzed were classified as spike mono-reactive.

The TCR comes from a human donor who had recovered from COVID-19. This chain joins TRBV6-1 and TRBJ1-1, with unresolved D. The sample comprised CD4+ T cells from blood, cultured in vitro. The CDR3 reads CASSEMSRLNTEAFF. In nucleotides, the CDR3 is TGTGCCAGCAGTGAAATGAGCAGGTTGAACACTGAAGCTTTCTTT.